These 22 T cell receptor beta chains share one sample of origin, sequenced in a study of T-cell reconstitution after alpha-beta-depleted transplantation in children. For TCRbeta, the library was prepared with unique molecular identifiers. Each CDR3 protein is one row after TCRdb ran MiXCR on the PCR reads. The sample comprises roughly 200,000 distinct CDR3 sequences, roughly 11% of which are singletons, and approximately 30% rests with the top ten. Material: PBMCs, obtained before TCRalphabeta/CD19-depleted stem cell transplant. The receptors derive from a child in the first two years of life with acute myeloid leukemia, due to receive a stem cell transplant.

This clonotype showed up many times. The chain carries TRBV11-2 and TRBJ2-5, with TRBD2 identical over 11 bases. Germline V gene lookup returns CDR1 SGHAT and CDR2 FQNNGV. V dropped 4 bases and J dropped 4; count of bases not matched to a gene: 8. The CDR3 totals 16 residues. The CDR3 reads CASSSLRLAGRETQYF. DNA of the CDR3: TGTGCCAGCAGCTCCCTCCGACTAGCGGGGCGAGAGACCCAGTACTTC. Complete variable domain (other parts from reference TRBV11-2 and TRBJ2-5): EAGVAQSPRYKIIEKRQSVAFWCNPISGHATLYWYQQILGQGPKLLIQFQNNGVVDDSQLPKDRFSAERLKGVDSTLKIQPAKLEDSAVYLCASSSLRLAGRETQYFGPGTRLLVL.

This clonotype was seen ten or more times. The chain joins TRBV20-1 to TRBJ2-3, with TRBD2 as a possible D gene (6 bases). This CDR3 is 15 amino acids long. V shed 1 base and J shed 1 base, with 12 bases lying between them. The germline V gene encodes CDR1 DFQATT and CDR2 SNEGSKA (reference sequence). CDR3 sequence (DNA): TGCAGTGCTAGAGGGCGGGGCCATCGCACAGATACGCAGTATTTT. Its protein is CSARGRGHRTDTQYF.

J is TRBJ2-2 and V is TRBV3-1; no definite D call. CDR3 length: 12 amino acids. Trimming left V 2 bases short and J 7 bases short, with 5 bases between. Germline V gene data show CDR1 as LGHDT and CDR2 as YNNKEL (reference sequence). The DNA of the CDR3 is TGTGCCAGCAGCCAATACTACGGGGAGCTGTTTTTT. It specifies CASSQYYGELFF.

This clonotype was picked up many times. J is TRBJ1-5 and V is TRBV28; D remains unclear. The CDR3 spans 11 residues. V was trimmed by 4 bases and J by 5 bases, leaving 3 bases between them. Germline V gene lookup returns CDR1 MDHEN and CDR2 SYDVKM. The CDR3 nucleotides read TGTGCCAGCAGTTCGGATCAGCCCCAGCATTTT. Protein sequence: CASSSDQPQHF.

This clonotype was recorded at least ten times. V and J are TRBV7-3 and TRBJ2-7; the D gene is possibly TRBD1 (5 bases). The V end lost 0 bases, the J end lost 4 bases, and 16 bases lay between the germline ends. This CDR3 region has 16 residues. Germline V CDR1 and CDR2: SGHTA, FQGTGA. The CDR3 protein is CASSLTPTDARYEQYF. The CDR3 nucleotides are TGTGCCAGCAGCTTAACTCCGACAGACGCTAGATACGAGCAGTACTTC.

The sample holds many counts of this clonotype. The V call is TRBV29-1, the J call TRBJ1-6; D not certain. The germline CDR1 and CDR2 sequences are SQVTM and ANQGSEA. Deletions cut 6 bases from V and 4 bases from J, with 19 bases between. CDR3 length equals 16 residues. CDR3 sequence (DNA): TGCAGCGTGGCCCAAGAACCGGGAGCATATAATTCACCCCTCCACTTT. Amino acid sequence: CSVAQEPGAYNSPLHF.

This clonotype has ten or more counts. V is TRBV15 and J is TRBJ1-3; D might be TRBD1 (5 bases). Germline V gives CDR1 LNHNV, CDR2 YYDKDF (reference sequence). Trimming took off 3 bases at V and 0 bases at J, with 9 bases between the two ends. The CDR3 has 15 amino acids. The CDR3 sequence is CATSRDIASGNTIYF. The CDR3 coding sequence is TGTGCCACCAGCAGGGACATCGCCTCTGGAAACACCATATATTTT.

This clonotype has at least ten counts. V usage is TRBV20-1 and J usage is TRBJ1-2, with D unclear. V lost 6 bases and J lost 8, with 10 bases in between. The CDR3 has 10 residues. Germline CDR1 DFQATT, CDR2 SNEGSKA (reference sequence). The CDR3 sequence is CSAPSRGYTF. Written as DNA, the CDR3 is TGCAGTGCCCCCTCCCGAGGCTACACCTTC.

This rearrangement joins TRBV30 to TRBJ2-1; TRBD2 matches 11 bases. The trim removed 0 bases at V and 4 bases at J, leaving 2 bases unmatched. The germline V gene encodes CDR1 GTSNPN and CDR2 SVGIG (reference sequence). The CDR3 has 15 residues. CDR3 nucleotide sequence: TGTGCCTGGAGTGTAGGGACTAGCGGTTACAATGAGCAGTTCTTC. Its translation: CAWSVGTSGYNEQFF. The entire variable domain, with the rest obtained from reference TRBV30 and TRBJ2-1, is as follows: SQTIHQWPATLVQPVGSPLSLECTVEGTSNPNLYWYRQAAGRGLQLLFYSVGIGQISSEVPQNLSASRPQDRQFILSSKKLLLSDSGFYLCAWSVGTSGYNEQFFGPGTRLTVL.

This clonotype was recorded many times. CDR3 bases: TGTGCCACCGGGGGGGCTGGTGAGCAGTTCTTC. Its protein product is CATGGAGEQFF. The chain is built from TRBV24-1 and TRBJ2-1; weak D call: TRBD2 (7 bases). V lost 9 bases and J 9 bases, leaving 11 bases between the germline ends. Germline-derived CDR1 and CDR2 are KGHDR and SFDVKD. This CDR3 is 11 amino acids long.

Ten or more counts support this clonotype. The DNA for the CDR3 is TGTGCCAGCAGCCCCTCTCGGGCGGGGTTAGACAAAAACATTCAGTACTTC. It yields the protein CASSPSRAGLDKNIQYF. This rearrangement joins TRBV11-2 to TRBJ2-4; maybe TRBD2 (6 bases). Trimming stripped 5 bases from V and 3 bases from J, with 20 bases between. Per the germline V gene, CDR1 is SGHAT and CDR2 is FQNNGV. CDR3 length equals 17 residues. The variable domain in full, with the rest retrieved from reference TRBV11-2 and TRBJ2-4, is EAGVAQSPRYKIIEKRQSVAFWCNPISGHATLYWYQQILGQGPKLLIQFQNNGVVDDSQLPKDRFSAERLKGVDSTLKIQPAKLEDSAVYLCASSPSRAGLDKNIQYFGAGTRLSVL.

This clonotype was seen repeatedly, ten times or more. The chain has TRBV7-2 and TRBJ2-7, with a tentative D call TRBD2 (5 bases). Trimming cost V 4 bases and J 6 bases, with 16 bases left between them. Germline values: CDR1 SGHTA, CDR2 FQGNSA. The CDR3 has 14 residues. The chain's CDR3 is CASSSTGNSPEQYF. The CDR3 bases are TGTGCCAGCAGCTCGACGGGGAATTCCCCCGAGCAGTACTTC. The full variable domain, rest sourced from reference TRBV7-2 and TRBJ2-7, is GAGVSQSPSNKVTEKGKDVELRCDPISGHTALYWYRQSLGQGLEFLIYFQGNSAPDKSGLPSDRFSAERTGGSVSTLTIQRTQQEDSAVYLCASSSTGNSPEQYFGPGTRLTVT.

This clonotype was recorded at least ten times. The V and J genes are TRBV20-1 and TRBJ1-5; D is undetermined. The CDR3 covers 12 residues. The germline gives CDR1 DFQATT, CDR2 SNEGSKA (reference sequence). Trimming cost V 6 bases and J 8 bases, with 14 bases left between them. CDR3 amino acids: CSAGPPGEPQHF. In nucleotides, the CDR3 is TGCAGTGCAGGACCTCCTGGAGAGCCCCAGCATTTT.

This clonotype was detected many times. This chain connects TRBV24-1 to TRBJ2-1; 9 bases line up with TRBD2. Germline-derived CDR1 and CDR2 are KGHDR and SFDVKD. This CDR3 has 17 amino acids. The V segment lost 4 bases and the J segment 5 bases; nucleotides outside the gene matches: 11. The CDR3 is CATSDTISGRGDNEQFF. CDR3 coding DNA: TGTGCCACCAGTGACACAATTAGCGGGAGAGGGGACAATGAGCAGTTCTTC.

This clonotype was seen at least ten times. The V call is TRBV5-5, the J call TRBJ1-1, with D possibly matching TRBD1 (5 bases). CDR1 is SGHKS, CDR2 YYEKEE, per germline (reference sequence). The CDR3 runs 14 residues. The V end was cut by 4 bases, the J end by 4 bases, with 14 bases between. This CDR3 reads CASSPRGGATEAFF. In DNA, the CDR3 is TGTGCCAGCAGCCCTCGGGGAGGGGCCACTGAAGCTTTCTTT.

This clonotype was seen at least ten times. The CDR3 loop reads CSVGGPSTDTQYF. CDR3 in DNA: TGCAGCGTTGGCGGACCCAGCACAGATACGCAGTATTTT. The chain recombines TRBV29-1 with TRBJ2-3, with D uncertain. Germline CDR1 SQVTM, CDR2 ANQGSEA. V dropped 4 bases and J dropped 0 bases, with 8 bases sitting between them. This CDR3 is 13 amino acids long.

This clonotype was seen repeatedly, ten times or more. The chain links TRBV10-3 to TRBJ1-1; D unclear. Germline CDR1 ENHRY, CDR2 SYGVKD. This CDR3 is 15 amino acids long. V dropped 4 bases and J dropped 1 base, with 13 bases sitting between them. The CDR3 DNA reads as TGTGCCATCAGTGGTAGAACAGTCAGGAACACTGAAGCTTTCTTT. Translation: CAISGRTVRNTEAFF.

This clonotype was counted ten times or more. The chain is built from TRBV14 and TRBJ1-1; D is unclear. The CDR3 contains 15 residues. The germline V gene has CDR1 SGHDN and CDR2 FVKESK. V dropped 0 bases and J dropped 2 bases, with 10 bases sitting between them. The CDR3 loop is CASSQEATGNTEAFF. The CDR3 DNA reads as TGTGCCAGCAGCCAAGAAGCGACGGGTAACACTGAAGCTTTCTTT.

This clonotype came up many times. The V gene is TRBV10-2, the J gene TRBJ2-1; 9 bases agree with TRBD2. Unmatched junction bases numbered 6, after V lost 6 bases and J lost 3 bases. Germline lookup yields CDR1 WSHSY and CDR2 SAAADI. The CDR3 length is 15 residues. CDR3 coding DNA: TGCGCCAGCAGGATTTCTAGCGGGGACTACAATGAGCAGTTCTTC. Translating it yields CASRISSGDYNEQFF.

This clonotype was counted many times. The V and J genes are TRBV9 and TRBJ2-7; D assignment may be TRBD1 or TRBD2 (5 bases each). This CDR3 spans 15 amino acids. The germline gives CDR1 SGDLS, CDR2 YYNGEE. Between the trimmed V and J ends, which lost 3 bases and 0 bases, there was a span of 13 bases. The CDR3 spells CASSASRDLSYEQYF. The CDR3 coding sequence is TGTGCCAGCAGCGCGTCCCGGGACCTCTCCTACGAGCAGTACTTC. Looking up the rest from reference TRBV9 and TRBJ2-7 gives the full variable domain: DSGVTQTPKHLITATGQRVTLRCSPRSGDLSVYWYQQSLDQGLQFLIQYYNGEERAKGNILERFSAQQFPDLHSELNLSSLELGDSALYFCASSASRDLSYEQYFGPGTRLTVT.

This clonotype was recorded many times. The chain employs TRBV2 and TRBJ2-1; D is ambiguous. The germline CDR1 and CDR2 sequences are SNHLY and FYNNEI. The V gene lost 11 bases and the J gene lost 7 bases, with 21 bases spanning the gap. This CDR3 has 14 amino acids. The CDR3 region has the DNA TGTGCCGGAACAACAAGCCCTAACGGGAATGAGCAGTTCTTC. Translation: CAGTTSPNGNEQFF.

A note on this clonotype: One junction end disagrees with the germline gene, perhaps due to a read error. The genes are TRBV5-1 and TRBJ2-2, with D possibly TRBD2 on 5 matching bases. Germline V lookup: CDR1 SGHRS, CDR2 YFSETQ. This CDR3 contains 14 residues. The CDR3 DNA follows: TGCGACAGCAGACTTTGGGGAGAAACCGGGGAGCTGTTTTTT. The encoded protein is CDSRLWGETGELFF.